This T cell receptor beta chain was identified in a study of PD-L1 blockade in urothelial cancer. Study-level background: Patients, treated from about 2014 onward, received atezolizumab 1,200 mg intravenously every 3 weeks. After treatment start, blood was analyzed at 3 weeks (second dose) and at 6 weeks.

The time point denotes: pretreatment peripheral blood. Patients suffered from locally advanced or metastatic urothelial carcinoma. The number of samples from each patient was between 1 and 8, taken pretreatment and on-treatment. The CDR3 is made up of 14 amino acids. V shed 0 bases and J shed 6 bases, with 13 bases lying between them. Germline CDR1 reads SGDLS; CDR2 reads YYNGEE. Profiled with immunoSEQ multiplex PCR; TCRdb holds only in-frame clones, not every one. The table lists 100,000 to 150,000 clones, roughly 83% of them singletons. J is TRBJ2-7 and V is TRBV9, with D possibly matching TRBD2 (6 bases). This receptor was obtained from a man between 50 and 59 years old with urothelial cancer. This specimen was PBMCs, taken around atezolizumab (anti-PD-L1) treatment. The CDR3 bases are TGTGCCAGCAGCGTAGAGGAGGGAGTGGGCGAGCAGTACTTC. This gives the protein CASSVEEGVGEQYF.